A single T cell receptor beta chain is shown here with its context. What it binds is unknown. The sample is drawn from a study of T-cell reconstitution after alpha-beta-depleted transplantation in children. Notes on the study in general: Once a year had passed after transplant, T-cell counts and diversity came mostly from newly produced T cells. At around two months after transplant, the alpha-beta T cells were reportedly derived from several hundred expanded clones that came from non-depleted graft cells. The high TCRbeta diversity at day 60 in some patients came from surviving recipient T cells and thymic progenitors.

This CDR3 region has 16 residues. V lost 1 base to trimming and J lost 8 bases, with 18 bases between them. CDR1 LGHNA and CDR2 YNFKEQ come from the germline V gene. Unique molecular identifiers were incorporated into the prepared TCRbeta library. TCRdb itself ran the PCR reads through MiXCR, one entry per CDR3 protein. The sample lists 200,000 to 250,000 distinct CDR3 sequences, about 24% occurring once. The origin of this receptor is a female patient aged 2 to 10 who had a stem cell transplant for congenital amegakaryocytic thrombocytopenia, so the T cells may come from the graft donor. This sequence joins TRBV4-2 and TRBJ2-4, with D possibly being TRBD2 (5 bases). The source was PBMCs, mostly from graft donor cells, collected 360 days after TCRalphabeta/CD19-depleted stem cell transplant. CDR3 region: CASSQGYRMPGDIQYF. CDR3 nucleotide sequence: TGTGCCAGCAGCCAAGGGTACCGGATGCCCGGGGACATTCAGTACTTC.